This TCR beta chain was observed in a study of response to subunit inactivated influenza vaccine. As regards this clonotype: The antigen remains undetermined.

General study points: After each seasonal influenza vaccination, few new T cells are recruited, the authors suggested.

Germline assignment: CDR1 LGHNA and CDR2 YNFKEQ. V dropped 0 bases and J dropped 1; count of bases not matched to a gene: 15. This CDR3 region has 20 residues. A single record per CDR3 protein comes from TCRdb applying MiXCR to the RT-PCR reads. The sample has about 580,000 distinct CDR3 sequences; less than 15% are singletons. This TCR came from a man aged 50 to 59 who received an inactivated influenza vaccine. V gene TRBV4-2 combines with J gene TRBJ2-3; 8 nucleotides agree with TRBD2. This material consisted of PBMCs from blood, taken 11 to 12 days after vaccination. The CDR3 region has the DNA TGTGCCAGCAGCCAAGATAGCTACGGGGAGCGGGGGATCGGCACAGATACGCAGTATTTT. Protein: CASSQDSYGERGIGTDTQYF.